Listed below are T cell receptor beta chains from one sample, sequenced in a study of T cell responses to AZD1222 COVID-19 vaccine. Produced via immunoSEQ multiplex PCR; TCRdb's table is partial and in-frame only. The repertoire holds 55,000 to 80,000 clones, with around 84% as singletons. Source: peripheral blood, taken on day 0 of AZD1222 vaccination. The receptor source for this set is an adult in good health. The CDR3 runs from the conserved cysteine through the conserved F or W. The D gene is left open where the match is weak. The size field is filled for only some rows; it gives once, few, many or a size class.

CDR3: CSLRGAGGGTDTQYF
DNA: TGCAGCCTCAGGGGGGCGGGGGGAGGAACAGATACGCAGTATTTT
V: TRBV29-1
J: TRBJ2-3
length: 15
D: NA
size: NA

CDR3: CASSFTGLTSGDRPHF
DNA: TGTGCCAGCAGCTTCACCGGGCTGACTAGCGGGGACCGCCCCCACTTC
V: TRBV7-9
J: TRBJ2-5
length: 16
D: TRBD2
size: NA

CDR3: CASRSNLGTNYGYTF
DNA: TGCGCCAGCAGATCAAACCTCGGGACGAACTATGGCTACACCTTC
V: TRBV5-1
J: TRBJ1-2
length: 15
D: NA
size: NA

CDR3: CASRGLGTGVDEQYF
DNA: TGTGCCAGCAGAGGACTGGGGACAGGGGTGGACGAGCAGTACTTC
V: TRBV6-5
J: TRBJ2-7
length: 15
D: TRBD1
size: NA

CDR3: CASSLTGQGTHEQYF
DNA: TGTGCCAGCAGCTTAACTGGGCAGGGGACGCACGAGCAGTACTTC
V: TRBV7-3
J: TRBJ2-7
length: 15
D: NA
size: NA

CDR3: CASKLGEERAFF
DNA: TGTGCCAGCAAGCTGGGAGAAGAAAGAGCTTTCTTT
V: TRBV6-5
J: TRBJ1-1
length: 12
D: NA
size: NA

CDR3: CASRTQGADGYTF
DNA: TGCGCCAGCAGGACCCAGGGGGCGGATGGCTACACCTTC
V: TRBV5-1
J: TRBJ1-2
length: 13
D: TRBD1
size: NA

CDR3: CASSSRDRDSNQPQHF
DNA: TGTGCCAGCAGCTCCAGGGACCGCGATAGCAATCAGCCCCAGCATTTT
V: TRBV7-8
J: TRBJ1-5
length: 16
D: NA
size: NA

CDR3: CASSLSVTDEQFF
DNA: TGTGCCAGCAGCTTGAGTGTTACGGATGAGCAGTTCTTC
V: TRBV5-6
J: TRBJ2-1
length: 13
D: NA
size: NA

CDR3: CASSWGQLYGYTF
DNA: TGTGCCAGCAGTTGGGGACAGCTCTATGGCTACACCTTC
V: TRBV6-2/TRBV6-3
J: TRBJ1-2
length: 13
D: TRBD1
size: NA

CDR3: CASSRPENTEAFF
DNA: TGTGCCAGCAGCCGTCCAGAGAACACTGAAGCTTTCTTT
V: TRBV7-9
J: TRBJ1-1
length: 13
D: NA
size: NA

CDR3: CASSVAPGSEQYF
DNA: TGTGCCAGCAGCGTAGCACCAGGTTCGGAGCAGTACTTC
V: TRBV9
J: TRBJ2-7
length: 13
D: NA
size: NA

CDR3: CASSEGWQETQYF
DNA: TGTGCCAGCAGTGAAGGTTGGCAAGAGACCCAGTACTTC
V: TRBV6-1
J: TRBJ2-5
length: 13
D: NA
size: NA

CDR3: CASSLIGRQPSTEAFF
DNA: TGTGCCAGCAGCTTAATCGGCAGACAGCCTTCCACTGAAGCTTTCTTT
V: TRBV7-3
J: TRBJ1-1
length: 16
D: NA
size: NA

CDR3: CASSPGLAGTGELFF
DNA: TGTGCCAGCTCACCTGGACTAGCGGGGACCGGGGAGCTGTTTTTT
V: TRBV18
J: TRBJ2-2
length: 15
D: TRBD2
size: NA

CDR3: CATSIQGSYEQYF
DNA: TGTGCCACCTCCATACAGGGTTCCTACGAGCAGTACTTC
V: TRBV3-1/TRBV3-2
J: TRBJ2-7
length: 13
D: NA
size: NA

CDR3: CASSTGGTAAVLFF
DNA: TGTGCCAGCAGCACAGGAGGGACCGCGGCGGTGCTGTTTTTT
V: TRBV11-2
J: TRBJ2-2
length: 14
D: NA
size: few

CDR3: CASSIATKGAGELFF
DNA: TGTGCCAGTAGTATAGCCACGAAGGGAGCCGGGGAGCTGTTTTTT
V: TRBV19
J: TRBJ2-2
length: 15
D: NA
size: NA

CDR3: CASSLGQGVDYGYTF
DNA: TGTGCCAGCAGCTTAGGACAGGGGGTAGACTATGGCTACACCTTC
V: TRBV7-9
J: TRBJ1-2
length: 15
D: TRBD1
size: NA

CDR3: CASSESGQGYSPLHF
DNA: TGTGCCAGCAGTGAATCGGGACAGGGGTATTCACCCCTCCACTTT
V: TRBV2
J: TRBJ1-6
length: 15
D: TRBD1
size: NA

CDR3: CASGRRNTIYF
DNA: TGTGCCAGCGGCAGGAGAAACACCATATATTTT
V: TRBV28
J: TRBJ1-3
length: 11
D: NA
size: NA

CDR3: CASSSGEGNTIYF
DNA: TGTGCCAGCAGCTCCGGGGAAGGAAACACCATATATTTT
V: TRBV5-4
J: TRBJ1-3
length: 13
D: NA
size: NA

CDR3: CSVERLAGGRETQYF
DNA: TGCAGCGTTGAAAGGCTAGCGGGGGGTCGGGAGACCCAGTACTTC
V: TRBV29-1
J: TRBJ2-5
length: 15
D: TRBD2
size: NA

CDR3: CSVGTVNTEAFF
DNA: TGCAGCGTAGGGACGGTGAACACTGAAGCTTTCTTT
V: TRBV29-1
J: TRBJ1-1
length: 12
D: NA
size: NA

CDR3: CASSVSGNTEAFF
DNA: TGTGCCAGCAGCGTTTCGGGAAACACTGAAGCTTTCTTT
V: TRBV9
J: TRBJ1-1
length: 13
D: NA
size: few

CDR3: CASSKAGSYEQYF
DNA: TGTGCCAGTAGTAAAGCCGGCTCCTACGAGCAGTACTTC
V: TRBV19
J: TRBJ2-7
length: 13
D: NA
size: NA

CDR3: CASTPGLEFGYTF
DNA: TGTGCCTCGACACCAGGCCTAGAGTTCGGCTACACCTTC
V: TRBV18
J: TRBJ1-2
length: 13
D: NA
size: NA

CDR3: CASSLGGGAFF
DNA: TGTGCCAGCAGCTTAGGGGGTGGGGCTTTCTTT
V: TRBV7-9
J: TRBJ1-1
length: 11
D: NA
size: NA

CDR3: CASSLSEGFYGYTF
DNA: TGTGCCAGCAGCTTGTCCGAGGGGTTCTATGGCTACACCTTC
V: TRBV11-1
J: TRBJ1-2
length: 14
D: NA
size: NA

CDR3: CAWGQGGNQPQHF
DNA: TGTGCCTGGGGACAGGGCGGGAATCAGCCCCAGCATTTT
V: TRBV30
J: TRBJ1-5
length: 13
D: TRBD1
size: NA

CDR3: CASSQLDLGFMNTEAFF
DNA: TGCGCCAGCAGCCAACTCGACCTGGGATTTATGAACACTGAAGCTTTCTTT
V: TRBV4-1
J: TRBJ1-1
length: 17
D: NA
size: NA

CDR3: CASSETSTNTGELFF
DNA: TGTGCCAGCAGTGAAACCAGTACGAACACCGGGGAGCTGTTTTTT
V: TRBV6-1
J: TRBJ2-2
length: 15
D: NA
size: NA

CDR3: CATSLERGSGGYTF
DNA: TGTGCCACCAGCTTAGAAAGGGGGTCGGGTGGCTACACCTTC
V: TRBV15
J: TRBJ1-2
length: 14
D: NA
size: NA

CDR3: CASSVGQGAVMETQYF
DNA: TGTGCCAGCAGCGTTGGACAGGGGGCTGTTATGGAGACCCAGTACTTC
V: TRBV5-4
J: TRBJ2-5
length: 16
D: TRBD1
size: NA

CDR3: CASSYSGPGGYEQYF
DNA: TGTGCCAGCAGTTACTCGGGCCCCGGCGGTTACGAGCAGTACTTC
V: TRBV6-5
J: TRBJ2-7
length: 15
D: NA
size: NA

CDR3: CAISEYRDTGGYTF
DNA: TGTGCCATCAGTGAATATCGGGACACGGGGGGCTACACCTTC
V: TRBV10-3
J: TRBJ1-2
length: 14
D: NA
size: NA

CDR3: CASSLGQGYNQPQHF
DNA: TGTGCCAGCAGCTTGGGACAGGGCTACAATCAGCCCCAGCATTTT
V: TRBV6-5
J: TRBJ1-5
length: 15
D: TRBD1
size: NA

CDR3: CASSYSRTGDSPLHF
DNA: TGTGCCAGCAGTTACTCTCGGACAGGGGATTCACCCCTCCACTTT
V: TRBV6-5
J: TRBJ1-6
length: 15
D: TRBD1
size: NA

CDR3: CAWSEGFTDTQYF
DNA: TGTGCCTGGAGTGAGGGGTTCACAGATACGCAGTATTTT
V: TRBV30
J: TRBJ2-3
length: 13
D: NA
size: NA

CDR3: CASSRLRALGDRWNYGYTF
DNA: TGCGCCAGCAGCCGCCTAAGGGCTCTGGGGGACAGATGGAACTATGGCTACACCTTC
V: TRBV4-1
J: TRBJ1-2
length: 19
D: TRBD1
size: NA

CDR3: CASRDAWTATYEQYF
DNA: TGTGCCAGCAGGGACGCCTGGACAGCAACCTACGAGCAGTACTTC
V: TRBV2
J: TRBJ2-7
length: 15
D: NA
size: NA

CDR3: CASSLPRTGARGTQYF
DNA: TGCGCCAGCAGCTTACCAAGGACAGGGGCTAGGGGGACCCAGTACTTC
V: TRBV5-1
J: TRBJ2-5
length: 16
D: TRBD1
size: NA

CDR3: CASSPSGGGGEKLFF
DNA: TGTGCCAGCAGCCCCTCGGGGGGCGGGGGTGAAAAACTGTTTTTT
V: TRBV28
J: TRBJ1-4
length: 15
D: NA
size: NA

CDR3: CASSYQGRGLYTF
DNA: TGTGCCAGCAGTTACCAAGGACGCGGGCTCTACACCTTC
V: TRBV6-5
J: TRBJ1-2
length: 13
D: NA
size: NA

CDR3: CAWSVRGGLHNEQFF
DNA: TGTGCCTGGAGTGTACGAGGGGGCCTTCACAATGAGCAGTTCTTC
V: TRBV30
J: TRBJ2-1
length: 15
D: TRBD1
size: NA

CDR3: CASTKGGDTYEQYF
DNA: TGTGCCAGCACCAAGGGGGGAGATACCTACGAGCAGTACTTC
V: TRBV9
J: TRBJ2-7
length: 14
D: NA
size: NA

CDR3: CASSPSGNPYEQYF
DNA: TGTGCCAGCAGCCCCTCGGGGAACCCCTACGAGCAGTACTTC
V: TRBV7-9
J: TRBJ2-7
length: 14
D: NA
size: NA

CDR3: CASSRELGGYEQYF
DNA: TGTGCCAGCAGCCGCGAGTTAGGGGGTTACGAGCAGTACTTC
V: TRBV7-2
J: TRBJ2-7
length: 14
D: NA
size: NA

CDR3: CAWSDGAGESETQYF
DNA: TGTGCCTGGAGTGATGGTGCGGGGGAATCAGAGACCCAGTACTTC
V: TRBV30
J: TRBJ2-5
length: 15
D: TRBD2
size: NA

CDR3: CASYDRERVNYGYTF
DNA: TGTGCCAGCTACGACAGGGAAAGAGTTAACTATGGCTACACCTTC
V: TRBV6-5
J: TRBJ1-2
length: 15
D: TRBD1
size: once

CDR3: CASSVGGVSLWETQYF
DNA: TGTGCCAGCAGCGTAGGAGGAGTATCTTTATGGGAGACCCAGTACTTC
V: TRBV9
J: TRBJ2-5
length: 16
D: NA
size: NA

CDR3: CASRPGGRGYTF
DNA: TGTGCCAGCAGGCCAGGGGGACGGGGCTACACCTTC
V: TRBV12-3/TRBV12-4
J: TRBJ1-2
length: 12
D: TRBD1
size: NA

CDR3: CASSFDSSGAFF
DNA: TGTGCCAGCAGCTTCGATTCGAGCGGAGCTTTCTTT
V: TRBV12-3/TRBV12-4
J: TRBJ1-1
length: 12
D: NA
size: NA